This TCR beta chain was obtained from a study of blood T cell repertoires in COVID-19. Study-wide background: The study drew acute and convalescent COVID-19 samples from the United States, Italy and Spain. PBMCs, B-cell-depleted T cells, or T cells were the source of the cDNA or gDNA that made up the material.

The CDR3 sequence is 16 residues long. Unmatched junction bases numbered 6, after V lost 5 bases and J lost 4 bases. In germline, CDR1 is SGHTA, CDR2 FQGTGA. The authors' processing: Using reference gene primer amplification, nucleated cell counts were estimated. The table came from immunoSEQ multiplex PCR; TCRdb's copy has only in-frame clones and leaves some out. The V and J calls and clone size are taken from that table; D and trimming were inferred from the DNA. The sample lists 150,000 or so clones, roughly four fifths seen once, with roughly 20% in the top ten. The chain combines TRBV7-3 with TRBJ2-3; 13 nucleotides agree with TRBD2. The source is a woman of 80 years or more with acute or convalescent COVID-19. The sequencing sample was made of peripheral blood. CDR3 residues: CASSPHTSGGADTQYF. CDR3 coding DNA: TGTGCCAGCAGCCCCCACACTAGCGGGGGGGCAGATACGCAGTATTTT.